There are many counts of the clone carrying this TCR beta chain. The antigen remains unidentified. The CDR3 sequence is 14 residues long. The trim removed 3 bases at V and 8 bases at J, leaving 10 bases unmatched. Per the germline V gene, CDR1 is DFQATT and CDR2 is SNEGSKA (reference sequence). General study points: Whole repertoires were not studied in the larger cohort, only one V-J beta rearrangement. The TCR gene usage of tumor memory CD4+ T cells clustered together with blood and lymph node memory CD4+ cells and with lymph node naive CD4+ cells. Tumor Treg TCRs overlapped most with tumor naive CD4+ cells.

Cells sorted as Tregs were CD4+, CD25+ and CD127-/low. A single record per CDR3 protein comes from TCRdb applying MiXCR to the 5' RACE reads. This table has 35,000 to 45,000 distinct CDR3 sequences, 22% appearing once. The chain joins TRBV20-1 to TRBJ1-2; TRBD1 agrees at 9 bases. Source material: Tregs sorted from a lymph node. This receptor was taken from a female donor with breast cancer. CDR3 sequence (DNA): TGCAGTGCTAGCGACCTGACAGGGGGAGGGGGCTACACCTTC. Translated: CSASDLTGGGGYTF.